These 14 T cell receptor beta chains share one sample of origin, sequenced in a study of tissue T cells after allogeneic stem cell transplantation (dated by TCRdb to between 2022 and 2023). This specimen's time point label, per the study, means: mouse harvest day 14 after allogeneic transplant. Mouse grafts combined 10^7 T-cell-depleted bone marrow cells with 10^6 splenic CD5+ T cells, given via tail vein injection. Libraries came from the immunoSEQ multiplex PCR assay. TCRdb took over this immuneACCESS table, retaining in-frame rearrangements with V and J assigned. Such tables are incomplete; in checked studies, under half of the missing clones stem from an unresolved V gene, and the remainder is unexplained. The sample table contains about 5,700 clones; only one count was recorded for 35% to 50% of them. Approximately 15% of the sample is held by the ten biggest clonotypes. The sample taken for sequencing was gut tissue. The source is a female BALB/c mouse given C57BL/6 T cells with graft-versus-host disease after an allogeneic hematopoietic cell transplant.

This clone is medium-sized by share. Gene names and germline refer to mouse. The CDR3 extends 1 residue past the end of the read, so its final part is completed from the germline J gene. The chain is built from TRBV15 and TRBJ2-1; no clear D. CDR3 length equals 10 residues. Germline lookup yields CDR1 SGHND and CDR2 FRSKSL. Trimming took off 8 bases at V and 7 bases at J, with 6 bases between the two ends. The CDR3 bases that were read are TGTGCCAGCGAAGGAGCTGAGCAGTTC. Amino acid sequence: CASEGAEQF. The whole CDR3 sequence is CASEGAEQFF.

Regarding this clone: The germline and genes are mouse ones. The read ends 1 residue before the CDR3 terminus; that terminus is restored from the germline J gene. V gene TRBV23 combines with J gene TRBJ1-1; the listed D gene, TRBD1, was not tested against the DNA. The V gene's germline CDR1 is KGHTA and CDR2 FQNQQP. The CDR3 runs 14 residues. The CDR3 protein is CSSRPGTGNTEVFF. Incomplete CDR3 DNA: TGCTCCAGCAGGCCCGGGACAGGGAACACAGAAGTCTTC.

Concerning this clone itself: Its ends do not fully match the called genes, so a read error is possible. The genes and germline here are from mouse. The observed sequence ends 1 residue before the CDR3 terminus, with the missing tail filled in from the germline J gene. V usage is TRBV19 and J usage is TRBJ1-4; TRBD1 aligns across 9 bases. Per the germline V gene, CDR1 is FNHDT and CDR2 is SITEND (reference sequence). The CDR3 is 14 residues long. CDR3 loop: CASSIGQGNDRLFF. CDR3 DNA (partial): TGTGCCAGCAGTATCGGACAGGGGAACGACAGATTATTT.

By share, this clone ranks as large. Gene names and germline match the mouse. The read halts 1 residue ahead of the CDR3 end, with the missing end drawn from the germline J gene. The chain joins TRBV5 to TRBJ2-1; 12 nucleotides agree with TRBD2. The CDR3 length is 15 residues. J gave up 3 bases and V 3 bases, and 0 bases lay outside the gene matches. CDR1 and CDR2 from the germline V gene are LGHNA and YNLKQL (reference sequence). The CDR3 protein is CASSQDWGGYAEQFF. The CDR3 DNA, read in part, is TGTGCCAGCAGCCAGGACTGGGGGGGCTATGCTGAGCAGTTC.

A note on this clone: Gene names refer to mouse genes. The read halts 1 residue ahead of the CDR3 end, with the missing end drawn from the germline J gene. The chain recombines TRBV13-3 with TRBJ2-7; D perhaps matches TRBD2 (5 bases). Trimming removed 6 bases at V and 4 bases at J, with 17 bases between. Germline V gives CDR1 NNHDY, CDR2 SYVADS. The CDR3 totals 14 residues. The CDR3 is CASTQLAVQYEQYF. The CDR3 bases that were read are TGTGCCAGCACACAACTGGCCGTCCAATATGAACAGTAC.

As to this clone: Gene names are mouse gene names. The missing CDR3 end, 1 residue past where the read stops, is filled in from the germline J gene. The chain combines TRBV15 with TRBJ2-4; 12 bases fit TRBD2. Germline CDR1 is SGHND and CDR2 is FRSKSL. With 6 bases clipped from V and 0 bases from J, the junction kept 4 bases outside the gene matches. The CDR3 has 16 residues. This chain's CDR3 is CASSSGLGGSQNTLYF. CDR3 DNA (partial): TGTGCCAGCAGCTCGGGACTGGGGGGAAGTCAAAACACCTTGTAC.

The table lists this clone with a few counts. Genes and germline come from the mouse. The read is 1 residue too short to cover the CDR3 end, so that end is filled in from the germline J gene. The chain is built from TRBV15 and TRBJ1-1; 8 nucleotides match TRBD1. The CDR3 has 15 residues. Germline CDR1 and CDR2: SGHND and FRSKSL. V lost 0 bases and J lost 1; bases outside the gene matches: 1. Partial CDR3 DNA: TGTGCCAGCAGTTTAGCCGGGACAGGGAACACAGAAGTCTTC. This sequence encodes CASSLAGTGNTEVF. The entire CDR3 protein is CASSLAGTGNTEVFF.

This clone is medium-sized in the sample. Gene names are mouse gene names. The read ends 1 residue early relative to the CDR3; the germline J gene fills the gap. This sequence joins TRBV19 and TRBJ1-5, with D perhaps matching TRBD1 (6 bases). This CDR3 contains 14 residues. The V end was cut by 2 bases, the J end by 4 bases, with 10 bases between. The germline CDR1 and CDR2 sequences are FNHDT and SITEND (reference sequence). CDR3 residues: CASSIAGVNQAPLF. The CDR3 DNA, read in part, is TGTGCCAGCAGTATCGCAGGGGTGAACCAGGCTCCGCTT.

In the case of this clone: Mouse names are used for the genes. This CDR3 is CASSQYRGNTGQLYF. The DNA read from the CDR3 is TGTGCCAGCAGCCAATACAGGGGGAACACCGGGCAGCTCTAC. The chain employs TRBV2 and TRBJ2-2; 8 bases agree with TRBD1. The read finishes 1 residue shy of the CDR3 end, and the germline J gene is used to complete it. This CDR3 spans 15 amino acids. The germline V gene encodes CDR1 LGHNA and CDR2 YSYQKL. J gave up 2 bases and V 2 bases, and 1 base lay outside the gene matches.

This clone was seen a handful of times. The genes are named according to mouse. At the DNA level, this CDR3 is encoded by other sequences in the same sample as well. Partial CDR3 DNA: TGTGCCAGCAGTCTGGGGGCGAGTGCAGAAACGCTGTAT. Translated, it gives CASSLGASAETLY. The whole CDR3 region reads CASSLGASAETLYF. The rearrangement uses TRBV26 and TRBJ2-3; D may correspond to TRBD1 or TRBD2 (5 bases each). Read data end 1 residue before the CDR3 end; the end is taken from the germline J gene. The CDR3 totals 14 residues. The V gene lost 2 bases and the J gene lost 0 bases, with 6 bases spanning the gap. Germline V gene sequence: CDR1 KGHPV, CDR2 FQNQEV (reference sequence).

By its share, this clone is large. Gene names and germline refer to mouse. With the read ending 1 residue before the CDR3 end, the germline J gene is used to fill in that end. V gene TRBV23 combines with J gene TRBJ2-2; the D call of TRBD2 is as the table states it, not checked on the DNA. This CDR3 has 16 amino acids. Per germline, CDR1 KGHTA and CDR2 FQNQQP. The chain's CDR3 is CSSSQRLGGRTGQLYF. The sequenced CDR3 bases are TGCTCCAGCAGTCAGCGACTGGGGGGGCGCACCGGGCAGCTCTAC.

In the case of this clone: Germline and genes: mouse. The CDR3 is cut off 1 residue early in the read; its end comes from the germline J gene. This sample includes further DNA sequences coding for the same CDR3. The gene calls are TRBV26 and TRBJ1-3; TRBD1 is a possible D gene (5 bases). The ends were cut back, 4 bases at V and 0 bases at J, with 7 bases in the middle. The CDR3 spans 14 residues. Germline-derived CDR1 and CDR2 are KGHPV and FQNQEV (reference sequence). The covered CDR3 bases are TGTGCCAGCAGTCAGCAGGGTTCTGGAAATACGCTCTAT. It is translated as CASSQQGSGNTLY. The whole CDR3 reads CASSQQGSGNTLYF.

This clone is labeled as medium-sized. Gene names and germline refer to mouse. Read sequence stops 1 residue before the CDR3 end, and the germline J gene provides the missing end. The V and J genes are TRBV26 and TRBJ1-2; possibly TRBD1 for D (5 bases). Looked up from germline, CDR1 is KGHPV and CDR2 is FQNQEV (reference sequence). This CDR3 has 14 residues. V was clipped by 3 bases and J by 0 bases, with 8 bases between them. CDR3 sequence reads: CASSLPTANSDYTF. Partial CDR3 DNA: TGTGCCAGCAGTCTTCCGACAGCAAACTCCGACTACACC.

As for this clone: A much larger clone lies a single base off, so this may be a read error. Germline and genes here are mouse. The observed sequence ends 1 residue before the CDR3 terminus, with the missing tail filled in from the germline J gene. This chain joins TRBV1 and TRBJ2-4, with TRBD2 as a possible D gene (6 bases). Trimming stripped 2 bases from V and 0 bases from J, with 12 bases between. The CDR3 runs to 16 residues. Germline values: CDR1 NSQYPW, CDR2 LRSPGD (reference sequence). CDR3 DNA, as far as it was read: TGCACCTGCAGTGCAAGGGACGGGACTAGTCAAAACACCTTGTAC. The encoded protein is CTCSARDGTSQNTLY. The full CDR3 sequence reads CTCSARDGTSQNTLYF. Full variable domain (missing parts from reference TRBV1 and TRBJ2-4): VTLLEQNPRWRLVPRGQAVNLRCILKNSQYPWMSWYQQDLQKQLQWLFTLRSPGDKEVKSLPGADYLATRVTDTELRLQVANMSQGRTLYCTCSARDGTSQNTLYFGAGTRLSVL.